The 28 T cell receptor beta chains below come from one sample, sequenced in a study of graft-versus-host responses after intestinal transplantation. TCRdb's table, derived via immunoSEQ multiplex PCR, lists solely in-frame clones and lacks some. Here the sample spans around 92,000 clones, 86% being singletons. Material: PBMCs, obtained 255 days after intestinal transplant. The receptor set was obtained from a human patient who received an intestinal transplant, so some T cells may come from the graft donor.

There are a few counts of this clone. The chain couples TRBV4-1 to TRBJ1-1; D is perhaps TRBD1 (6 bases). The ends were cut back, 0 bases at V and 1 base at J, with 9 bases in the middle. This CDR3 contains 15 residues. Per the germline V gene, CDR1 is MGHRA and CDR2 is YSYEKL. Written as DNA, the CDR3 is TGCGCCAGCAGCCAAGATCAGACAGGGAACACTGAAGCTTTCTTT. Amino acids: CASSQDQTGNTEAFF.

This sequence joins TRBV5-1 and TRBJ2-7; TRBD2 agrees at 11 bases. CDR3 length equals 15 residues. Germline trimming cut 2 bases from V and 6 bases from J; bases unmatched to any gene: 7. The germline V gene has CDR1 SGHRS and CDR2 YFSETQ. In DNA, the CDR3 is TGCGCCAGCAGCTTTGAGCGTCTAGCGGGAGGCGAGCAGTACTTC. Translated: CASSFERLAGGEQYF.

The V call is TRBV5-1, the J call TRBJ1-4, with 8 bases matching TRBD1. V trimming: 3 bases; J trimming: 8 bases; junction bases outside the gene matches: 9. From germline, CDR1 is SGHRS and CDR2 YFSETQ. CDR3 length: 15 amino acids. The CDR3 DNA follows: TGCGCCAGCAGCTCCCAGGGGGCCGGCGGCGAAAAACTGTTTTTT. Its protein is CASSSQGAGGEKLFF.

V usage is TRBV11-2 and J usage is TRBJ2-7; D not resolved. Looked up from germline, CDR1 is SGHAT and CDR2 is FQNNGV. The V gene lost 5 bases and the J gene lost 2 bases, with 4 bases spanning the gap. The CDR3 contains 11 residues. This CDR3 reads CASSHTYEQYF. For the CDR3, the DNA is TGTGCCAGCAGCCACACCTACGAGCAGTACTTC.

The J gene is TRBJ2-7, the V gene TRBV27; TRBD2 matches at 12 bases. Germline lookup yields CDR1 MNHEY and CDR2 SMNVEV (reference sequence). V trimming: 3 bases; J trimming: 1 base; junction bases outside the gene matches: 7. The CDR3 runs 17 residues. The CDR3: CASSFRRTSGASYEQYF. DNA of the CDR3: TGTGCCAGCAGTTTCCGTCGGACTAGCGGGGCTTCCTACGAGCAGTACTTC.

The rearrangement joins TRBV6-5 to TRBJ1-2; D is perhaps TRBD1 (6 bases). The CDR3 covers 15 residues. The germline V and J ends were trimmed by 6 bases and 5 bases, with 19 bases remaining between them. Germline CDR1 and CDR2: MNHEY and SVGAGI. The CDR3 DNA reads as TGTGCCAGCAGCTCCACGAGGGGGGAACGATATGGCTACACCTTC. Amino acid sequence: CASSSTRGERYGYTF.

The J gene is TRBJ2-3, the V gene TRBV28, with 10 bases identical to TRBD2. This CDR3 is 18 amino acids long. The germline gives CDR1 MDHEN, CDR2 SYDVKM. V lost 4 bases to trimming and J lost 7 bases; unmatched junction nucleotides: 17. CDR3 DNA sequence: TGTGCCAGCAGTTCCACGGACTACCCAGCGGGAGGGCACCATACGCAGTATTTT. This gives the protein CASSSTDYPAGGHHTQYF. Supplemented by reference TRBV28 and TRBJ2-3, the full variable domain reads DVKVTQSSRYLVKRTGEKVFLECVQDMDHENMFWYRQDPGLGLRLIYFSYDVKMKEKGDIPEGYSVSREKKERFSLILESASTNQTSMYLCASSSTDYPAGGHHTQYFGPGTRLTVL.

This clone was found once. This chain joins TRBV4-2 and TRBJ1-1; 7 bases match TRBD1. Unmatched junction bases numbered 4, after V lost 0 bases and J lost 0 bases. The CDR3 is 16 residues long. Germline lookup yields CDR1 LGHNA and CDR2 YNFKEQ. The CDR3, as DNA: TGTGCCAGCAGCCAAGAATGGGGACAGATGAACACTGAAGCTTTCTTT. It specifies CASSQEWGQMNTEAFF.

The rearrangement links TRBV27 to TRBJ1-6; tentative D call: TRBD1 (5 bases). Trimming pared 5 bases from V and 14 bases from J, leaving 13 bases between. Germline V CDR1 and CDR2: MNHEY, SMNVEV (reference sequence). This CDR3 comprises 12 residues. CDR3 DNA sequence: TGTGCCAGCAGTGAACCGGGGCCGACCCTCCACTTT. Translating gives CASSEPGPTLHF.

The chain joins TRBV4-3 to TRBJ1-5, with D unclear. V was pared by 4 bases and J by 3 bases, with 16 bases between. The CDR3 totals 16 residues. Germline V gene data show CDR1 as LGHNA and CDR2 as YSLEER. The CDR3 is CASSRGIGRNNQPQHF. CDR3 bases: TGCGCCAGCAGCCGAGGTATAGGGCGTAACAATCAGCCCCAGCATTTT.

The V and J genes are TRBV6-1 and TRBJ2-7, with a possible D match to TRBD1 (6 bases). Between the trimmed V and J ends, which lost 2 bases and 2 bases, there was a span of 10 bases. Germline CDR1 is MNHNS and CDR2 is SASEGT. The CDR3 is made up of 14 amino acids. CDR3 DNA: TGTGCCAGCAGTGAATTAAGACAGGCCTACGAGCAGTACGTC. Its translation: CASSELRQAYEQYV.

The chain recombines TRBV28 with TRBJ2-7, with D possibly matching TRBD2 (6 bases). The V and J ends lost 6 bases and 6 bases respectively, with 15 bases between them. In germline, CDR1 is MDHEN, CDR2 SYDVKM. This CDR3 is built from 13 residues. The CDR3 nucleotides are TGTGCCAGCAGCCCTAGGACTACAATCGAGCAGTACTTC. It yields the protein CASSPRTTIEQYF.

The chain recombines TRBV11-1 with TRBJ1-2; tentatively, D is TRBD1 (5 bases). With 5 bases removed from V and 0 bases from J, the gap between germline ends came to 22 bases. Germline V gene sequence: CDR1 SGHAT, CDR2 FQDESV (reference sequence). This CDR3 is built from 18 residues. CDR3 protein: CASSLNGGANVANYGYTF. CDR3 nucleotide sequence: TGTGCCAGCAGCCTAAACGGAGGGGCGAACGTAGCTAACTATGGCTACACCTTC.

The chain uses TRBV6-1 and TRBJ1-6; TRBD1 matches 7 bases. With 4 bases clipped from V and 6 bases from J, the junction kept 12 bases outside the gene matches. The length of the CDR3 is 17 residues. Germline V lookup: CDR1 MNHNS, CDR2 SASEGT. The CDR3 reads CASSVQQGRAFNSPLHF. The CDR3, as DNA: TGTGCCAGCAGTGTACAACAGGGGAGGGCTTTTAATTCACCCCTCCACTTT.

This rearrangement joins TRBV7-6 to TRBJ2-5, with D perhaps matching TRBD2 (7 bases). Trimming took 5 bases from V and 5 from J, leaving 21 bases between them. The CDR3 is 16 amino acids. CDR1 is SGHVS and CDR2 is FNYEAQ in the germline V gene. As DNA, the CDR3 is TGTGCCAGCAGCCCAAGTAGGGGGGGGCGCGGGGAGACCCAGTACTTC. It specifies CASSPSRGGRGETQYF.

The CDR3 nucleotides read TGTGCCAGCAGCTACACCGGTGAGAAGGGACCCGCCTATGGCTACACCTTC. The encoded protein is CASSYTGEKGPAYGYTF. The chain is built from TRBV7-2 and TRBJ1-2; weak D call: TRBD1 (5 bases). With 4 bases removed from V and 4 bases from J, the gap between germline ends came to 22 bases. Germline assignment: CDR1 SGHTA and CDR2 FQGNSA. The CDR3 has 17 residues. The full variable domain, completed using reference TRBV7-2 and TRBJ1-2, is GAGVSQSPSNKVTEKGKDVELRCDPISGHTALYWYRQSLGQGLEFLIYFQGNSAPDKSGLPSDRFSAERTGGSVSTLTIQRTQQEDSAVYLCASSYTGEKGPAYGYTFGSGTRLTVV.

The chain links TRBV5-1 to TRBJ2-1; tentative D call: TRBD1 (6 bases). The V end was cut by 2 bases, the J end by 7 bases, with 10 bases between. The CDR3 loop spans 13 amino acids. CDR1 is SGHRS, CDR2 YFSETQ, per germline. The CDR3 loop reads CASSLQGRNEQFF. The CDR3 DNA follows: TGCGCCAGCAGCTTACAGGGAAGGAATGAGCAGTTCTTC.

The chain couples TRBV15 to TRBJ1-5; D call uncertain. With 6 bases removed from V and 7 bases from J, the gap between germline ends came to 10 bases. Germline assignment: CDR1 LNHNV and CDR2 YYDKDF (reference sequence). The CDR3 is made up of 12 amino acids. DNA of the CDR3: TGTGCCACCAGTGGACTCCTACAGCCCCAGCATTTT. It encodes CATSGLLQPQHF.

This clone has only one observation. V is TRBV2 and J is TRBJ1-5, with D possibly matching TRBD1 (6 bases). Trimming took 6 bases from V and 2 from J, leaving 14 bases between them. Germline values: CDR1 SNHLY, CDR2 FYNNEI. The CDR3 has 15 residues. In DNA, the CDR3 is TGTGCCAGCAGCGCCCCGGGGGCCGGCAATCAGCCCCAGCATTTT. Protein sequence: CASSAPGAGNQPQHF. The full variable domain, completed using reference TRBV2 and TRBJ1-5, is EPEVTQTPSHQVTQMGQEVILRCVPISNHLYFYWYRQILGQKVEFLVSFYNNEISEKSEIFDDQFSVERPDGSNFTLKIRSTKLEDSAMYFCASSAPGAGNQPQHFGDGTRLSIL.

The chain recombines TRBV27 with TRBJ1-1; 8 bases line up with TRBD1. In germline, CDR1 is MNHEY, CDR2 SMNVEV (reference sequence). The length of the CDR3 is 14 residues. Losses at the gene ends were 4 bases for V and 4 bases for J; bases not matched to a gene: 5. The CDR3 DNA follows: TGTGCCAGCAGTTCGACAGGGGAGGGCACTGAAGCTTTCTTT. Its translation: CASSSTGEGTEAFF.

The chain carries TRBV5-4 and TRBJ2-1, with TRBD2 matching over 16 bases. V shed 4 bases, J shed 9 bases, and the junction held 7 bases outside the gene matches. Germline assignment: CDR1 SGHNT and CDR2 YYREEE (reference sequence). This CDR3 contains 16 residues. Here the CDR3 reads CASSPSGLAGGGEQFF. In nucleotides, the CDR3 is TGTGCCAGCAGCCCCTCGGGACTAGCGGGGGGGGGTGAGCAGTTCTTC.

The V and J genes are TRBV29-1 and TRBJ1-2; the match to TRBD1 covers 7 bases. Germline assignment: CDR1 SQVTM and CDR2 ANQGSEA. The trim removed 7 bases at V and 4 bases at J, leaving 9 bases unmatched. This CDR3 has 13 amino acids. The chain's CDR3 is CSAGGLSIYGYTF. CDR3 in DNA: TGCAGCGCAGGGGGACTATCCATCTATGGCTACACCTTC.

This clone was observed a few times. V is TRBV19 and J is TRBJ1-5; 8 bases agree with TRBD1. The CDR3 runs 15 residues. Germline CDR1 reads LNHDA; CDR2 reads SQIVND (reference sequence). The ends lost 5 bases at V and 1 base at J; junction bases unmatched: 4. The CDR3 sequence is CASSVQGGSNQPQHF. In nucleotides, the CDR3 is TGTGCCAGTAGTGTACAGGGGGGGAGCAATCAGCCCCAGCATTTT. Full variable domain (rest looked up from reference TRBV19 and TRBJ1-5): DGGITQSPKYLFRKEGQNVTLSCEQNLNHDAMYWYRQDPGQGLRLIYYSQIVNDFQKGDIAEGYSVSREKKESFPLTVTSAQKNPTAFYLCASSVQGGSNQPQHFGDGTRLSIL.

This chain joins TRBV6-6 and TRBJ2-7, with 10 bases aligning to TRBD1. The V gene end was trimmed by 5 bases and the J gene end by 5 bases; junction bases not matched to a gene: 3. There are 13 residues in the CDR3. CDR1 is MNHNY, CDR2 SVGAGI, per germline (reference sequence). The DNA for the CDR3 is TGTGCCAGCAGTCGACAGGGGGCTGACGAGCAGTACGTC. Protein product: CASSRQGADEQYV.

Details on this clone: This CDR3 is also generated by other DNA sequences in the sample. The V call is TRBV6-5, the J call TRBJ1-6; D ambiguous. The CDR3 has 14 amino acids. Germline-derived CDR1 and CDR2 are MNHEY and SVGAGI. V gave up 5 bases and J gave up 0 bases, with 5 bases separating them. CDR3: CASSRSSYNSPLHF. The CDR3 nucleotides are TGTGCCAGCAGTCGGAGCTCCTATAATTCACCCCTCCACTTT.

This clone was recorded once. This sequence joins TRBV21-1 and TRBJ2-2; TRBD2, as called in the table, went unchecked against the DNA. TRBV21-1 is a recognized pseudogene. The CDR3 is made up of 17 amino acids. The CDR3 protein is CASSKVPGELNTGELFF. DNA for the CDR3: TGTGCCAGCAGCAAAGTCCCGGGGGAACTGAACACCGGGGAGCTGTTTTTT.

The J gene is TRBJ2-7, the V gene TRBV15, with 7 bases fitting TRBD1. Germline V gene sequence: CDR1 LNHNV, CDR2 YYDKDF (reference sequence). The CDR3 consists of 13 residues. V gave up 5 bases and J gave up 3 bases; unmatched junction bases: 4. The CDR3 here is CATSGDSLYEQYV. CDR3 bases: TGTGCCACCAGCGGGGACAGTCTCTACGAGCAGTACGTC.

V is TRBV6-4 and J is TRBJ2-1, with D possibly matching TRBD1 (5 bases). In germline, CDR1 is MRHNA, CDR2 SNTAGT. Deletions cut 3 bases from V and 1 base from J, with 10 bases between. This CDR3 comprises 15 residues. The CDR3 reads CASSEQAGSYNEQFF. As DNA, the CDR3 is TGTGCCAGCAGTGAACAAGCAGGGTCCTACAATGAGCAGTTCTTC.